This entry features one T cell receptor (beta chain) sequence. Its antigen is as yet unknown. The data were taken from a study of CXCR3-negative and CXCR3-positive naive CD8 T cells. There are 15 residues in the CDR3. Libraries of TRB cDNA were made by 5' RACE and carried UMIs. Following a re-call of the 5' RACE reads, TCRdb has one entry per CDR3 protein and lacks DNA. The sample has about 26,000 distinct CDR3 sequences. Study findings and constraints: Diversity proved comparably high across both naive subsets and much lower in memory CD8+ cells. CXCR3 expression dropped partially after cryopreservation, and most assays relied on fresh PBMCs. The TRBV-TRBJ usage of naive CXCR3-negative and CXCR3-positive cells was similar, but that of memory cells differed. TRB CDR3 hydrophobicity was greater in CXCR3-positive naive cells than in CXCR3-negative naive cells.

The chain carries TRBV12-3 or TRBV12-4 and TRBJ1-1; TCRdb picks TRBD1, but there is no DNA to check that call. The sequencing sample was made of naive CXCR3- CD8+ T cells from blood. Documented subset: CD45RO-CCR7+CD27+CD95- naive CD8+ T cells lacking CXCR3 (TNR3-). The origin of this receptor is a human donor in good health. Some clones in this sample may be carry-over from other donors' samples. The CDR3 sequence is CASSYDPGDRPEAFF.